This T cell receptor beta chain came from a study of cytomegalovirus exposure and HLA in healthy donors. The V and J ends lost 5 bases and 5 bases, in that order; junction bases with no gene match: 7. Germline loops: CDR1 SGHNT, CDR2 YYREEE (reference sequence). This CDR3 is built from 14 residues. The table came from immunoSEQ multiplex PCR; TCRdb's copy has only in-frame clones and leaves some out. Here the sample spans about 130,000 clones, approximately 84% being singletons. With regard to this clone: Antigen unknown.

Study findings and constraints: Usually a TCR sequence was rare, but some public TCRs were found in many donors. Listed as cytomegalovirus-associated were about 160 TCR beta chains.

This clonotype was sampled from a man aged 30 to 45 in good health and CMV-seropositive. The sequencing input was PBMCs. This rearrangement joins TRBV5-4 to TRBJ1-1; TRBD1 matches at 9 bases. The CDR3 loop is CASRIGQGMTEAFF. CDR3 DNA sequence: TGTGCCAGCAGGATCGGACAGGGGATGACTGAAGCTTTCTTT.